A single sample gave rise to the 29 T cell receptor beta chains below, sequenced in a study of T cell responses to AZD1222 COVID-19 vaccine (dated by TCRdb to the early 2020s). The sample's time point label is to be understood as: about 28 days (+/-7) after the second vaccine dose. Preparation of the library involved the immunoSEQ multiplex PCR assay. Imported from immuneACCESS, the table was reduced by TCRdb to in-frame sequences with V and J called. These copies leave out some clones; in studies compared against another copy, an unresolved V gene accounts for under half, and the cause of the remainder is not known. The sample has about 100,000 clones on record, roughly 92% of them singletons. Jointly, the top ten make up roughly 8% of the sample. The input for sequencing was peripheral blood, taken 28 days after the second AZD1222 dose. Receptors were obtained from an adult who received the AZD1222 COVID-19 vaccine.

The chain links TRBV6-5 to TRBJ1-4; 9 bases fit TRBD1. Germline V gene sequence: CDR1 MNHEY, CDR2 SVGAGI. Trimming removed 2 bases from V and 7 bases from J; junction bases left unmatched: 5. The CDR3 consists of 15 residues. The CDR3 DNA reads as TGTGCCAGCAGTTACACGGGACAGGGTCGTGAAAAACTGTTTTTT. This codes for CASSYTGQGREKLFF.

By proportion, this clone is medium-sized. The gene calls are TRBV9 and TRBJ2-1, with 16 nucleotides matching TRBD2. Trimming removed 2 bases from V and 15 bases from J; junction bases left unmatched: 5. Germline values: CDR1 SGDLS, CDR2 YYNGEE. This CDR3 spans 14 amino acids. Written as DNA, the CDR3 is TGTGCCAGCAGCGTCGGGACTAGCGGGAGGGCCTCGTTCTTC. This translates into CASSVGTSGRASFF.

V gene TRBV28 combines with J gene TRBJ1-2; 7 positions agree with TRBD1. In germline, CDR1 is MDHEN, CDR2 SYDVKM. With 6 bases clipped from V and 5 bases from J, the junction kept 12 bases outside the gene matches. The CDR3 consists of 15 residues. The CDR3: CASSPAEGAFYGYTF. DNA for the CDR3: TGTGCCAGCAGCCCCGCCGAGGGGGCATTTTATGGCTACACCTTC.

The genes are TRBV5-4 and TRBJ2-1; D is unclear. CDR1 and CDR2 from the germline V gene are SGHNT and YYREEE (reference sequence). The ends were cut back, 4 bases at V and 0 bases at J, with 14 bases in the middle. The CDR3 loop spans 16 amino acids. DNA for the CDR3: TGTGCCAGCAGCACCCCGGTTGGCCACTCCTACAATGAGCAGTTCTTC. Residues: CASSTPVGHSYNEQFF.

The J gene is TRBJ2-2, the V gene TRBV20-1, with D maybe TRBD1 (7 bases). The CDR3 has 16 amino acids. Between the trimmed V and J ends, which lost 3 bases and 5 bases, there was a span of 19 bases. The V gene's germline CDR1 is DFQATT and CDR2 SNEGSKA (reference sequence). The CDR3 here is CSASPSGGMGTGELFF. In DNA, the CDR3 is TGCAGTGCTAGTCCCTCAGGGGGGATGGGGACCGGGGAGCTGTTTTTT.

J is TRBJ1-6 and V is TRBV11-2, with a weak D call TRBD1 (5 bases). V was shortened by 5 bases and J by 0 bases, with 14 bases between the two germline ends. Germline V CDR1 and CDR2: SGHAT, FQNNGV. The CDR3 totals 17 residues. The CDR3 reads CASSLGTESSYNSPLHF. The DNA of the CDR3 is TGTGCCAGCAGCCTTGGGACCGAGAGCTCCTATAATTCACCCCTCCACTTT.

The chain joins TRBV5-4 to TRBJ2-7, with 7 bases lining up with TRBD2. This CDR3 contains 19 residues. Trimming removed 1 base from V and 6 bases from J; junction bases left unmatched: 22. The germline gives CDR1 SGHNT, CDR2 YYREEE (reference sequence). The CDR3 nucleotides read TGTGCCAGCAGCTTGAGGGGACTAATTAACGGGAGTGGCTCTGCCGAGCAGTACTTC. Encoded protein: CASSLRGLINGSGSAEQYF.

CDR3 nucleotide sequence: TGTGCCAGCAGCTCCGGGGACAGGGCATTCATGGGAAACACCATATATTTT. This encodes CASSSGDRAFMGNTIYF. The chain couples TRBV7-9 to TRBJ1-3; 9 bases are shared with TRBD1. Germline V lookup: CDR1 SEHNR, CDR2 FQNEAQ (reference sequence). The CDR3 is 17 amino acids. The V gene end was trimmed by 4 bases and the J gene end by 4 bases; junction bases not matched to a gene: 11. Full variable domain (remainder filled in from reference TRBV7-9 and TRBJ1-3): DTGVSQNPRHKITKRGQNVTFRCDPISEHNRLYWYRQTLGQGPEFLTYFQNEAQLEKSRLLSDRFSAERPKGSFSTLEIQRTEQGDSAMYLCASSSGDRAFMGNTIYFGEGSWLTVV.

The chain links TRBV6-4 to TRBJ2-1, with 7 bases aligning to TRBD1. J was trimmed by 7 bases and V by 0 bases; bases with no gene match: 12. The CDR3 totals 17 residues. Germline CDR1 and CDR2: MRHNA and SNTAGT. The CDR3 here is CASSDSIRGPQGNEQFF. CDR3 nucleotide sequence: TGTGCCAGCAGTGACTCGATTAGGGGGCCCCAGGGGAATGAGCAGTTCTTC.

This rearrangement joins TRBV7-8 to TRBJ1-6; 7 bases are a match to TRBD1. The CDR3 extends over 18 amino acids. From germline, CDR1 is SGHVS and CDR2 FQNEAQ. V lost 0 bases to trimming and J lost 1 base; unmatched junction nucleotides: 6. The CDR3 sequence is CASSLAQGGFSYNSPLHF. The CDR3 coding sequence is TGTGCCAGCAGCTTAGCCCAGGGGGGTTTTTCCTATAATTCACCCCTCCACTTT.

The rearrangement links TRBV7-2 to TRBJ1-2; TRBD1 matches at 7 bases. Germline-derived CDR1 and CDR2 are SGHTA and FQGNSA. V dropped 1 base and J dropped 1; count of bases not matched to a gene: 3. This CDR3 is 15 amino acids long. CDR3 sequence: CASSLDNRGNYGYTF. CDR3 sequence (DNA): TGTGCCAGCAGCTTAGACAACAGGGGTAACTATGGCTACACCTTC.

The genes are TRBV2 and TRBJ1-1; D is unclear. The CDR3 contains 13 residues. Germline V gene sequence: CDR1 SNHLY, CDR2 FYNNEI. The V gene lost 10 bases and the J gene lost 4 bases, with 16 bases spanning the gap. CDR3 amino acids: CATASVVGTEAFF. CDR3 bases: TGTGCCACCGCATCCGTGGTGGGCACTGAAGCTTTCTTT.

Concerning this clone: The junction and the germline gene differ at one end; a read error may be behind it. J is TRBJ2-1 and V is TRBV28; D ambiguous. This CDR3 has 14 amino acids. Germline-derived CDR1 and CDR2 are MDHEN and SYDVKM. The CDR3 sequence: CVSSSYMGNNEQFF. For the CDR3, the DNA is TGTGTCAGCAGTTCTTATATGGGCAACAATGAGCAGTTCTTC. The complete variable domain, with remaining parts taken from reference TRBV28 and TRBJ2-1, reads DVKVTQSSRYLVKRTGEKVFLECVQDMDHENMFWYRQDPGLGLRLIYFSYDVKMKEKGDIPEGYSVSREKKERFSLILESASTNQTSMYLCVSSSYMGNNEQFFGPGTRLTVL.

The chain carries TRBV12-3 or TRBV12-4 and TRBJ2-7, with TRBD1 matching over 7 bases. J gave up 1 base and V 7 bases, and 4 bases lay outside the gene matches. The CDR3 loop spans 13 amino acids. This CDR3 reads CASIRQGSYEQYF. CDR3 in DNA: TGTGCCAGCATAAGACAGGGTTCCTACGAGCAGTACTTC.

The chain has TRBV19 and TRBJ1-6, with 10 bases lining up with TRBD1. The V segment lost 6 bases and the J segment 6 bases; nucleotides outside the gene matches: 2. This CDR3 spans 14 amino acids. In germline, CDR1 is LNHDA, CDR2 SQIVND (reference sequence). The CDR3 sequence: CASRGTGVNSPLHF. The CDR3 coding sequence is TGTGCCAGTAGGGGGACAGGGGTTAATTCACCCCTCCACTTT.

The rearrangement uses TRBV2 and TRBJ1-2; 10 bases line up with TRBD1. The CDR3 has 14 amino acids. Germline loops: CDR1 SNHLY, CDR2 FYNNEI. Unmatched junction bases numbered 4, after V lost 6 bases and J lost 3 bases. CDR3 sequence: CASRSTGGYYGYTF. CDR3 DNA sequence: TGTGCCAGCAGATCGACAGGGGGCTACTATGGCTACACCTTC.

This rearrangement joins TRBV28 to TRBJ1-1; no clear D gene. The CDR3 consists of 15 residues. Germline CDR1 reads MDHEN; CDR2 reads SYDVKM. Trimming stripped 6 bases from V and 1 base from J, with 15 bases between. DNA for the CDR3: TGTGCCAGCAGCTTAACCGGGATGTCGAACACTGAAGCTTTCTTT. It encodes CASSLTGMSNTEAFF.

This clone was seen more than once but under ten times. The V and J genes are TRBV24-1 and TRBJ1-2; the D is unclear. V was shortened by 4 bases and J by 5 bases, with 4 bases between the two germline ends. Germline lookup yields CDR1 KGHDR and CDR2 SFDVKD. CDR3 length equals 11 residues. CDR3: CATSDPYGYTF. In nucleotides, the CDR3 is TGTGCCACCAGTGACCCTTATGGCTACACCTTC.

This chain links TRBV9 with TRBJ2-5; tentative D call: TRBD2 (5 bases). Per germline, CDR1 SGDLS and CDR2 YYNGEE. Trimming shortened V by 2 bases and J by 4 bases, and 9 bases separated the two germline ends. This CDR3 is built from 13 residues. DNA of the CDR3: TGTGCCAGCAGCGTTTCCGCGGGAGAGACCCAGTACTTC. As protein: CASSVSAGETQYF.

Details on this clone: The sample contains more than one DNA sequence encoding this CDR3. J is TRBJ1-2 and V is TRBV28; D gene unclear. The CDR3 runs to 12 residues. CDR1 and CDR2 from the germline V gene are MDHEN and SYDVKM. V was pared by 6 bases and J by 2 bases, with 7 bases between. CDR3 residues: CASSGGNYGYTF. As DNA, the CDR3 is TGTGCCAGCAGCGGTGGGAACTATGGCTACACCTTC.

This clone showed up just once. The chain has TRBV9 and TRBJ1-1; a possible D gene is TRBD1 (6 bases). Germline CDR1 SGDLS, CDR2 YYNGEE. Trimming took 5 bases from V and 2 from J, leaving 16 bases between them. The CDR3 length is 15 residues. The CDR3: CASSATGYGNTEAFF. CDR3 bases: TGTGCCAGCAGTGCCACAGGGTATGGAAACACTGAAGCTTTCTTT. The entire variable domain, with the rest obtained from reference TRBV9 and TRBJ1-1, is as follows: DSGVTQTPKHLITATGQRVTLRCSPRSGDLSVYWYQQSLDQGLQFLIQYYNGEERAKGNILERFSAQQFPDLHSELNLSSLELGDSALYFCASSATGYGNTEAFFGQGTRLTVV.

The rearrangement joins TRBV5-1 to TRBJ1-1; 7 positions match TRBD1. With 0 bases clipped from V and 5 bases from J, the junction kept 4 bases outside the gene matches. The CDR3 spans 14 residues. Per the germline V gene, CDR1 is SGHRS and CDR2 is YFSETQ. The CDR3 loop reads CASSLGQGETEAFF. CDR3 nucleotides: TGCGCCAGCAGCTTGGGGCAGGGGGAAACTGAAGCTTTCTTT.

The chain joins TRBV28 to TRBJ1-3; 8 positions match TRBD1. CDR1 is MDHEN and CDR2 is SYDVKM in the germline V gene. With 4 bases clipped from V and 4 bases from J, the junction kept 3 bases outside the gene matches. This CDR3 has 14 residues. CDR3 in amino acids: CASSSDRGGNTIYF. CDR3 nucleotides: TGTGCCAGCAGTTCCGACAGGGGCGGAAACACCATATATTTT.

The count of this clone is one. Written as DNA, the CDR3 is TGTGCCAGCAGCTTGGACTCTACGAACACCGGGGAGCTGTTTTTT. Translated: CASSLDSTNTGELFF. V is TRBV5-4 and J is TRBJ2-2, with D unclear. V lost 0 bases to trimming and J lost 0 bases, with 6 bases between them. The CDR3 spans 15 residues. Germline lookup yields CDR1 SGHNT and CDR2 YYREEE (reference sequence).

This clone was seen only once. The gene calls are TRBV7-2 and TRBJ2-7, with TRBD1 matching over 7 bases. Looked up from germline, CDR1 is SGHTA and CDR2 is FQGNSA. The ends lost 5 bases at V and 2 bases at J; junction bases unmatched: 3. The length of the CDR3 is 13 residues. CDR3 in DNA: TGTGCCAGCAGCCGGACAGGAACCTACGAGCAGTACTTC. Translating gives CASSRTGTYEQYF.

The V call is TRBV30, the J call TRBJ2-3, with TRBD2 matching 7 bases. The J segment lost 2 bases and the V segment lost 2 bases, leaving 4 bases of the junction unmatched. Germline loops: CDR1 GTSNPN, CDR2 SVGIG (reference sequence). The CDR3 runs 14 residues. CDR3 DNA sequence: TGTGCCTGGAGTTCCGGGACTATCACAGATACGCAGTATTTT. This sequence encodes CAWSSGTITDTQYF.

The chain recombines TRBV11-2 with TRBJ2-5, with 12 bases matching TRBD2. V lost 5 bases, J lost 0 bases, and 4 bases stayed unmatched. The CDR3 sequence is 16 residues long. Germline V lookup: CDR1 SGHAT, CDR2 FQNNGV. Here the CDR3 reads CASSPRLAGDQETQYF. In DNA form, the CDR3 reads TGTGCCAGCAGCCCACGACTAGCGGGGGACCAAGAGACCCAGTACTTC.

J is TRBJ2-7 and V is TRBV5-1; weak D call: TRBD1 (6 bases). This CDR3 spans 14 amino acids. Germline V CDR1 and CDR2: SGHRS, YFSETQ. V lost 2 bases and J lost 4, with 13 bases in between. The CDR3 nucleotides are TGCGCCAGCAGCTTCGGGGCCCAGGGGTACGAGCAGTACTTC. Translation: CASSFGAQGYEQYF.

The count of this clone is one. The V gene is TRBV28, the J gene TRBJ1-2; 7 positions agree with TRBD1. Germline V gene lookup returns CDR1 MDHEN and CDR2 SYDVKM. Trimming cost V 5 bases and J 4 bases; bases outside gene matches: 4. This CDR3 is 13 amino acids long. DNA of the CDR3: TGTGCCAGCAGTCCTACAGGGGTCTATGGCTACACCTTC. It codes for CASSPTGVYGYTF.